This paragraph covers one TCR beta chain sequence. V dropped 2 bases and J dropped 3; count of bases not matched to a gene: 10. CDR3 length equals 17 residues. Germline assignment: CDR1 LGHNA and CDR2 YSLEER. The entry originates in a study of cytomegalovirus exposure and HLA in healthy donors. The PCR was carried out with 60 Vbeta primers and 13 Jbeta primers. This table comes from immunoSEQ multiplex PCR, and its TCRdb copy is limited to in-frame clones, with some not included. The data hold 150,000 to 200,000 clones, with over 70% observed a single time. The receptor was derived from a male donor in good health and CMV-seronegative. The chain couples TRBV4-3 to TRBJ2-1; 7 bases line up with TRBD2. The sequenced sample consisted of PBMCs. CDR3 region: CASSQYERDRGYNEQFF. CDR3 in DNA: TGCGCCAGCAGCCAATATGAGCGGGATAGAGGCTACAATGAGCAGTTCTTC.